A selection of T cell receptor beta chains follows, all from one sample in a study of glioma-infiltrating T cells. TCRdb re-called the multiplex PCR reads with MiXCR, one entry per CDR3 protein. The sample lists approximately 190,000 distinct CDR3 sequences; about 31% were seen once. Source material: glioma tissue, nonneoplastic brain tissue, or PBMCs (not recorded which). These receptors were obtained from a human donor with low-grade glioma or glioblastoma, undergoing nonglioma brain surgery, or in good health (not recorded which). CDR3s include the opening cysteine and the closing phenylalanine or tryptophan.

V gene,J gene,CDR3 protein
TRBV6-1,TRBJ2-1,CARVSERSPGGNEQFF
TRBV4-1,TRBJ2-1,CASSQDQAIGDEQFF
TRBV6-6,TRBJ1-2,CASSLGTGGGYNYTF
TRBV7-9,TRBJ2-5,CASSFRTGGAETQYF
TRBV20-1,TRBJ2-2,CSARDLAGGPYTGELFF
TRBV4-1,TRBJ1-1,CASSQYTGQANTEALF
TRBV5-1,TRBJ2-5,CASSYGQDETQYF
TRBV6-5,TRBJ2-3,CASSYTPSGSQDTQYF
TRBV7-9,TRBJ1-2,CASSPHNGRGYTF
TRBV6-2/TRBV6-3,TRBJ1-1,CASSPRGALNSEAFF